These T cell receptor beta chains were read from a single sample in a study of T-cell reconstitution after alpha-beta-depleted transplantation in children. TCRdb independently ran MiXCR on the PCR reads; one entry per CDR3 protein. The data show about 270,000 distinct CDR3 sequences, around 9.6% seen once. This specimen was PBMCs from the stem cell graft donor, taken from the stem cell graft. The receptors stem from a human donor who donated a stem cell graft to a child with SCID. Each CDR3 is given with its conserved first and last residue. Each record gives: V gene, J gene, clone size, CDR3 protein. Clone size is not always given. Where it is, it says once, few, many or a class for expanded clones.

TRBV7-3	TRBJ2-1	NA	CASSPSGGGEQFF
TRBV29-1	TRBJ2-2	medium-sized	CSVETGAGTGELFF
TRBV11-2	TRBJ2-7	NA	CASSSSRLAGARSGSYEQYF
TRBV29-1	TRBJ1-1	NA	CSVVAEAGVNTEAFF
TRBV5-1	TRBJ1-6	few	CASSLPEGMDNSPLHF
TRBV29-1	TRBJ1-3	NA	CSTMSGNTIYF
TRBV7-3	TRBJ1-2	NA	CASSLSKVYGYTF
TRBV9	TRBJ2-2	many	CASSARTAAGELFF
TRBV7-3	TRBJ1-1	NA	CASSFYGGTEAFF
TRBV11-2	TRBJ1-3	many	CASSLGGSGNTIYF
TRBV20-1	TRBJ2-3	many	CSARRGDTQYF
TRBV6-5	TRBJ1-1	NA	CASLGVTEAFF
TRBV18	TRBJ2-1	NA	CASARDTLVHEQFF
TRBV5-1	TRBJ2-6	few	CASRDGSSGANVLTF
TRBV7-6	TRBJ1-3	NA	CASSYSSAISGNTIYF
TRBV3-1	TRBJ2-5	many	CASSLGTYSKTQYF
TRBV20-1	TRBJ2-1	few	CSARSWASSYNEQFF
TRBV5-3	TRBJ2-7	NA	CARCFFDSYEQYF
TRBV2	TRBJ2-2	NA	CASSPTGFGPPNTGELFF
TRBV5-1	TRBJ2-1	few	CASSLDARGGSYNEQFF
TRBV5-5	TRBJ2-3	many	CASSLVLGASRFMDTQYF
TRBV4-1	TRBJ1-6	few	CASSQERESSYNSPLHF
TRBV5-1	TRBJ2-7	many	CASSLGGTAQYEQYF
TRBV12-3/TRBV12-4	TRBJ2-3	few	CASSAGAFSTDTQYF
TRBV7-6	TRBJ2-5	few	CASSPGPSIVSQYF
TRBV3-1	TRBJ2-1	NA	CASSPTDSTYNEQFF
TRBV14	TRBJ2-7	few	CASSQDFGARTYEQYF
TRBV2	TRBJ2-1	NA	CASSTSGGSEQFF
TRBV4-1	TRBJ1-3	NA	CASSQVDGGNTIYF
TRBV9	TRBJ2-1	once	CASSGRPAAGRVGEQFF
TRBV12-3/TRBV12-4	TRBJ1-6	few	CASSRYDSPLHF
TRBV20-1	TRBJ1-4	few	CSAPPGGLGEKLFF
TRBV20-1	TRBJ1-4	few	CSARDPNEKLFF
TRBV28	TRBJ1-6	few	CASRLGSSPLHF
TRBV20-1	TRBJ2-7	few	CSARDPQGASSYEQYF
TRBV20-1	TRBJ2-2	few	CSANFGPGELFF
TRBV18	TRBJ1-5	NA	CASSPRGTNQPQHF
TRBV9	TRBJ1-2	NA	CASRRGDNYGYTF
TRBV4-1	TRBJ2-1	many	CASSQVLAGRNEQFF
TRBV20-1	TRBJ2-7	medium-sized	CSARDGVYEQYF
TRBV10-3	TRBJ1-2	NA	CAISEVREGYTF
TRBV6-4	TRBJ2-1	few	CASSESSSSYNEQFF
TRBV10-3	TRBJ2-1	few	CAISEVTEGEQFF
TRBV27	TRBJ1-2	few	CASSPTDRGFYGYTF
TRBV7-9	TRBJ1-4	many	CASTDVGGYEKLFF
TRBV7-8	TRBJ1-1	NA	CASSLGTGQTEAFF
TRBV10-1	TRBJ2-7	few	CASSEIWTGGEQYF
TRBV18	TRBJ2-5	NA	CASSPTGQRGETQYF
TRBV19	TRBJ1-1	few	CASSIGFDTEAFF
TRBV12-3/TRBV12-4	TRBJ1-6	few	CASSFSRGLNSPLHF